This T cell receptor beta chain was sequenced for a study of shared T cell receptors in the human thymus (dated by TCRdb to the early 2020s). In terms of the full investigation: The study investigated the way shared, self-reactive T-cell receptor alpha chains are produced in the human thymus.

The CDR3, from cysteine to phenylalanine, totals 13 residues. This entry keeps only the CDR3 DNA: 39 bases, framed from base 1. The V end gives up 1 base and the J end 10 bases, leaving 6 bases in the junction not matched to a gene. In the germline V gene, CDR1 corresponds to SGHDN and CDR2 to FVKESK. The receptor library was made with the immunoSEQ multiplex PCR assay. TCRdb provides this immuneACCESS table in a form limited to in-frame rearrangements. Some clones are lacking; in checked studies, under half of them reflect an unresolved V gene, and why the rest are absent is not known. This sample lists some 400,000 clones; approximately 95% were detected once. The top ten clones comprise 0.02% of the sample. Note on this clone: The antigen this receptor binds is unknown. Per-base quality was not reported, and no clone a single base away is much larger than it.

This chain joins TRBV14 to TRBJ1-1, and 7 bases in between align with TRBD1. The origin of this receptor is a human donor. Input material: thymocytes. The nucleotide sequence reads TGTGCCAGCAGCCAAGTAAGGGGGCTAAGAGCTTTCTTT. It translates to CASSQVRGLRAFF. Joined to the reference TRBV14 and TRBJ1-1 proteins, this CDR3 gives the full variable domain: EAGVTQFPSHSVIEKGQTVTLRCDPISGHDNLYWYRRVMGKEIKFLLHFVKESKQDESGMPNNRFLAERTGGTYSTLKVQPAELEDSGVYFCASSQVRGLRAFFGQGTRLTVV.